A single sample gave rise to the 18 T cell receptor beta chains below, sequenced in a study of blood T cell repertoires in COVID-19. Data came from immunoSEQ multiplex PCR; TCRdb stores just in-frame clones and leaves some out. This sample has approximately 180,000 clones, with roughly 88% found just once. Input material: PBMCs or T cells enriched from blood (not recorded which). The origin of the receptors is a man between 45 and 60 years old who had recovered from COVID-19.

The chain is built from TRBV5-6 and TRBJ1-2; tentatively, D is TRBD1 (5 bases). The CDR3 has 17 residues. Per the germline V gene, CDR1 is SGHDT and CDR2 is YYEEEE. The V end was cut by 4 bases, the J end by 2 bases, with 21 bases between. The chain's CDR3 is CASSRFQGPQANYGYTF. In DNA form, the CDR3 reads TGTGCCAGCAGCAGGTTTCAGGGCCCACAAGCCAACTATGGCTACACCTTC.

The chain's CDR3 is CASSLGGTPRTDTQYF. The CDR3 nucleotides read TGTGCCAGCAGCTTAGGGGGGACACCTCGCACAGATACGCAGTATTTT. The gene calls are TRBV11-2 and TRBJ2-3, with D tentatively TRBD1 (6 bases). The V gene lost 1 base and the J gene lost 1 base, with 12 bases spanning the gap. Germline CDR1 is SGHAT and CDR2 is FQNNGV. The CDR3 covers 16 residues.

This clone was recorded only once. The rearrangement uses TRBV27 and TRBJ1-1; tentatively, D is TRBD1 (6 bases). This CDR3 comprises 13 residues. Per germline, CDR1 MNHEY and CDR2 SMNVEV (reference sequence). The V and J ends lost 3 bases and 5 bases respectively, with 10 bases between them. CDR3 loop: CASSFNRDTEAFF. CDR3 bases: TGTGCCAGCAGTTTTAACAGGGATACTGAAGCTTTCTTT.

The chain links TRBV6-5 to TRBJ2-2; possible D gene TRBD1, 6 bases. The CDR3 totals 15 residues. Germline V lookup: CDR1 MNHEY, CDR2 SVGAGI. The germline V and J ends were trimmed by 4 bases and 4 bases, with 13 bases remaining between them. The CDR3 DNA follows: TGTGCCAGCAGTTTCGCCGGGACAACCACCGGGGAGCTGTTTTTT. This codes for CASSFAGTTTGELFF.

The rearrangement uses TRBV10-1 and TRBJ2-7; no firm D call. In germline, CDR1 is WNHNN, CDR2 SYGVQD (reference sequence). Trimming pared 8 bases from V and 0 bases from J, leaving 11 bases between. The CDR3 has 13 residues. The CDR3 sequence is CASPEDCSYEQYF. CDR3 DNA sequence: TGCGCCAGCCCAGAAGATTGCTCCTACGAGCAGTACTTC.

The gene calls are TRBV19 and TRBJ1-6, with 9 bases identical to TRBD1. Trimming removed 7 bases from V and 15 bases from J; junction bases left unmatched: 10. The CDR3 contains 13 residues. The germline V gene has CDR1 LNHDA and CDR2 SQIVND (reference sequence). In DNA, the CDR3 is TGTGCCAGTAACCCGACAGGGGGTTTTCTCCTCCACTTT. Translation: CASNPTGGFLLHF.

Here the CDR3 reads CASSEGQGSNNSPLHF. CDR3 sequence (DNA): TGCGCCAGCAGCGAGGGACAGGGGAGTAATAATTCACCCCTCCACTTT. The chain joins TRBV5-1 to TRBJ1-6, with TRBD1 matching 10 bases. Trimming took 4 bases from V and 5 from J; bases not matched to a gene: 6. The CDR3 has 16 amino acids. The germline V gene has CDR1 SGHRS and CDR2 YFSETQ.

For this clone: Other DNA variants within this sample encode the same CDR3. The CDR3 sequence is CASSGRQGADTQYF. The CDR3 region has the DNA TGCGCCAGCAGCGGACGACAGGGGGCAGATACGCAGTATTTT. This chain uses TRBV5-1 with TRBJ2-3, with 9 bases identical to TRBD1. After removal of 4 bases from V and 4 bases from J, the junction contained 4 bases not matched to a gene. Germline CDR1 SGHRS, CDR2 YFSETQ. The CDR3 contains 14 residues.

J is TRBJ1-1 and V is TRBV18; 8 nucleotides agree with TRBD1. V dropped 4 bases and J dropped 10; count of bases not matched to a gene: 14. This CDR3 is built from 15 residues. From germline, CDR1 is KGHSH and CDR2 LQKENI. CDR3 region: CASSLSRDRSGGAFF. The DNA of the CDR3 is TGTGCCAGCTCACTGTCCCGGGACAGGTCGGGAGGAGCTTTCTTT.

The chain combines TRBV29-1 with TRBJ1-3; D might be TRBD1 (5 bases). V dropped 3 bases and J dropped 0 bases, with 12 bases sitting between them. Germline CDR1 SQVTM, CDR2 ANQGSEA. This CDR3 contains 15 residues. CDR3 coding DNA: TGCAGCGTTGATTCAGGGTCCGGCTCTGGAAACACCATATATTTT. This codes for CSVDSGSGSGNTIYF.

In this sample, this clone turned up once. The rearrangement uses TRBV11-2 and TRBJ1-5; TRBD1 might be the D (5 bases). V was cut by 1 base and J by 3 bases, with 7 bases left in between. The length of the CDR3 is 14 residues. In germline, CDR1 is SGHAT, CDR2 FQNNGV. The CDR3 loop is CASSLAGFNQPQHF. CDR3 sequence (DNA): TGTGCCAGCAGCTTAGCAGGGTTCAATCAGCCCCAGCATTTT. Drawing the rest from reference TRBV11-2 and TRBJ1-5, the complete variable domain is EAGVAQSPRYKIIEKRQSVAFWCNPISGHATLYWYQQILGQGPKLLIQFQNNGVVDDSQLPKDRFSAERLKGVDSTLKIQPAKLEDSAVYLCASSLAGFNQPQHFGDGTRLSIL.

The V call is TRBV30, the J call TRBJ1-1; unclear D gene. This CDR3 has 13 amino acids. From germline, CDR1 is GTSNPN and CDR2 SVGIG (reference sequence). V gave up 3 bases and J gave up 5 bases, with 13 bases separating them. The CDR3 region has the DNA TGTGCCTGGAGGTTAGGAGGTGGGACTGAAGCTTTCTTT. Protein sequence: CAWRLGGGTEAFF.

The rearrangement links TRBV12-3 or TRBV12-4 to TRBJ1-2, with 8 bases fitting TRBD1. V gave up 1 base and J gave up 11 bases; unmatched junction bases: 3. The CDR3 extends over 12 amino acids. CDR3 in amino acids: CASSLDRGEYTF. The CDR3, as DNA: TGTGCCAGCAGTTTAGACAGGGGGGAGTACACCTTC.

The rearrangement links TRBV6-5 to TRBJ2-7, with 7 nucleotides matching TRBD2. This CDR3 region has 15 residues. CDR1 is MNHEY, CDR2 SVGAGI, per germline. The J segment lost 0 bases and the V segment lost 5 bases, leaving 7 bases of the junction unmatched. CDR3 coding DNA: TGTGCCAGCAGTCTAGCGGCTAAACTCTCCTACGAGCAGTACTTC. It translates to CASSLAAKLSYEQYF.

The chain couples TRBV7-8 to TRBJ1-4; 7 bases are a match to TRBD1. The CDR3 is made up of 17 amino acids. The trim removed 5 bases at V and 6 bases at J, leaving 15 bases unmatched. Looked up from germline, CDR1 is SGHVS and CDR2 is FQNEAQ. The CDR3 nucleotides read TGTGCCAGCAGCCCCGGGACAGTGTCGGCCCTGGATGAAAAACTGTTTTTT. This encodes CASSPGTVSALDEKLFF. The full variable domain, in which reference TRBV7-8 and TRBJ1-4 provide the parts outside the CDR3, is GAGVSQSPRYKVAKRGQDVALRCDPISGHVSLFWYQQALGQGPEFLTYFQNEAQLDKSGLPSDRFFAERPEGSVSTLKIQRTQQEDSAVYLCASSPGTVSALDEKLFFGSGTQLSVL.

The V and J genes are TRBV7-2 and TRBJ1-1, with D perhaps TRBD1 (6 bases). V lost 5 bases, J lost 5 bases, and 18 bases lay in between. The CDR3 sequence is 15 residues long. In germline, CDR1 is SGHTA, CDR2 FQGNSA. The chain's CDR3 is CASSPKQGGRTEAFF. The CDR3 nucleotides are TGTGCCAGCAGCCCCAAACAGGGCGGGAGGACTGAAGCTTTCTTT.

The V gene is TRBV28, the J gene TRBJ1-5; D is possibly TRBD1 (5 bases). Germline V gene lookup returns CDR1 MDHEN and CDR2 SYDVKM. The CDR3 totals 15 residues. V was pared by 1 base and J by 4 bases, with 11 bases between. The CDR3 is CASSLYQGMNQPQHF. CDR3 DNA sequence: TGTGCCAGCAGTTTATATCAGGGAATGAATCAGCCCCAGCATTTT.

The chain carries TRBV2 and TRBJ2-2; 8 nucleotides align to TRBD2. The CDR3 is made up of 14 amino acids. CDR1 and CDR2 (germline): SNHLY, FYNNEI. J was trimmed by 6 bases and V by 8 bases; bases with no gene match: 8. This CDR3 is CASGGLVEAGELFF. DNA of the CDR3: TGTGCCAGCGGGGGACTAGTTGAGGCCGGGGAGCTGTTTTTT.